The 32 T cell receptor beta chains below were found in one sample sequenced in a study of blood T cell repertoires in COVID-19. The method was immunoSEQ multiplex PCR; TCRdb's version includes in-frame clones alone and lacks a portion of them. The repertoire has about 46,000 clones, around 87% of them found once; the top ten carry 3.1%. The sample consisted of PBMCs or T cells enriched from blood (not recorded which). These receptors came from a woman between 45 and 65 years old who had recovered from COVID-19.

The rearrangement uses TRBV5-6 and TRBJ2-3, with TRBD1 as a possible D gene (7 bases). The CDR3 length is 16 residues. V lost 0 bases and J lost 3, with 14 bases in between. Germline CDR1 is SGHDT and CDR2 is YYEEEE. CDR3 sequence (DNA): TGTGCCAGCAGCTTGGTGGCGGGACAGCCGACAGATACGCAGTATTTT. Residues: CASSLVAGQPTDTQYF.

The V gene is TRBV27, the J gene TRBJ2-2; 8 bases match TRBD1. The CDR3 runs 15 residues. V shed 5 bases and J 1 base; nucleotides not matched to a gene: 3. CDR1 is MNHEY, CDR2 SMNVEV, per germline (reference sequence). CDR3: CASSRGTGNTGELFF. In DNA, the CDR3 is TGTGCCAGCAGTCGAGGGACAGGGAACACCGGGGAGCTGTTTTTT.

The J gene is TRBJ1-2, the V gene TRBV18; 7 bases are shared with TRBD1. In germline, CDR1 is KGHSH, CDR2 LQKENI. The CDR3 length is 14 residues. Trimming removed 2 bases from V and 1 base from J; junction bases left unmatched: 1. The chain's CDR3 is CASSPDRDNYGYTF. In DNA, the CDR3 is TGTGCCAGCTCACCAGACAGGGATAACTATGGCTACACCTTC.

The chain joins TRBV12-3 or TRBV12-4 to TRBJ1-2, with unresolved D. This CDR3 region has 13 residues. V lost 6 bases and J 2 bases, leaving 10 bases between the germline ends. For the CDR3, the DNA is TGTGCCAGCAGCCCTCAGGTCAACTATGGCTACACCTTC. Residues: CASSPQVNYGYTF.

The CDR3 is CASHPDRGETQYF. In DNA form, the CDR3 reads TGTGCCAGCCATCCCGACAGGGGAGAGACCCAGTACTTC. The chain uses TRBV6-6 and TRBJ2-5, with 8 bases that match TRBD1. CDR1 MNHNY and CDR2 SVGAGI come from the germline V gene (reference sequence). The CDR3 is made up of 13 amino acids. V lost 8 bases, J lost 4 bases, and 6 bases stayed unmatched.

The chain carries TRBV2 and TRBJ2-3; 13 bases are shared with TRBD2. There are 17 residues in the CDR3. CDR1 is SNHLY and CDR2 is FYNNEI in the germline V gene. V shed 7 bases, J shed 3 bases, and the junction held 10 bases outside the gene matches. The CDR3 spells CASKGQGTSGATDTQYF. The DNA for the CDR3 is TGTGCCAGCAAAGGACAGGGGACTAGCGGGGCAACAGATACGCAGTATTTT.

The V call is TRBV11-2, the J call TRBJ1-1; 8 bases match TRBD1. V dropped 4 bases and J dropped 0; count of bases not matched to a gene: 4. Germline V CDR1 and CDR2: SGHAT, FQNNGV. The CDR3 length is 15 residues. The DNA for the CDR3 is TGTGCCAGCAGCTATCGACAGGGGATGAACACTGAAGCTTTCTTT. Residues: CASSYRQGMNTEAFF.

The chain has TRBV5-4 and TRBJ2-3; a weak D match, TRBD2 (6 bases). CDR1 SGHNT and CDR2 YYREEE come from the germline V gene (reference sequence). V lost 7 bases to trimming and J lost 6 bases, with 18 bases between them. The CDR3 sequence is 14 residues long. The CDR3 DNA follows: TGTGCCAGCCAGGACTACCCCAAGACGGATACGCAGTATTTT. This translates into CASQDYPKTDTQYF.

The rearrangement uses TRBV7-2 and TRBJ1-2, with TRBD1 identical over 9 bases. The CDR3 has 18 amino acids. Germline V gene sequence: CDR1 SGHTA, CDR2 FQGNSA. J was trimmed by 1 base and V by 0 bases; bases with no gene match: 9. The CDR3 sequence is CASSLAIQGASFNYGYTF. For the CDR3, the DNA is TGTGCCAGCAGCTTAGCCATACAGGGGGCGTCATTTAACTATGGCTACACCTTC.

This sequence joins TRBV9 and TRBJ2-7, with D tentatively TRBD1 (5 bases). Trimming left V 0 bases short and J 2 bases short, with 12 bases between. Germline V gives CDR1 SGDLS, CDR2 YYNGEE. This CDR3 has 15 residues. As DNA, the CDR3 is TGTGCCAGCAGCGTAGGCAGGGTTCTAACCTACGAGCAGTACTTC. Protein: CASSVGRVLTYEQYF.

This clone was found once. The rearrangement uses TRBV14 and TRBJ1-1, with 7 bases identical to TRBD1. V lost 4 bases and J lost 4; bases outside the gene matches: 9. This CDR3 region has 15 residues. Per germline, CDR1 SGHDN and CDR2 FVKESK. CDR3 amino acids: CASSRVQGSITEAFF. DNA for the CDR3: TGTGCCAGCAGCCGAGTACAGGGGAGTATCACTGAAGCTTTCTTT.

V gene TRBV10-1 combines with J gene TRBJ1-5; D possibly corresponds to TRBD1 (6 bases). Germline V gene sequence: CDR1 WNHNN, CDR2 SYGVQD (reference sequence). V lost 2 bases to trimming and J lost 4 bases, with 21 bases between them. The length of the CDR3 is 18 residues. The CDR3 loop is CASSEATPGPGVNQPQHF. The CDR3, as DNA: TGCGCCAGCAGTGAGGCGACCCCTGGACCAGGGGTAAATCAGCCCCAGCATTTT.

In DNA form, the CDR3 reads TGTGCCAGCAGCCAGGGAGGCCGTGGCTACACCTTC. Translating it yields CASSQGGRGYTF. The chain employs TRBV3-1 (or the pseudogene TRBV3-2) and TRBJ1-2; D is unclear. The V gene lost 3 bases and the J gene lost 7 bases, with 9 bases spanning the gap. The CDR3 contains 12 residues. CDR1 LGHDT and CDR2 YNNKEL come from the germline V gene (reference sequence).

The rearrangement links TRBV18 to TRBJ2-3; D is unclear. The germline V and J ends were trimmed by 3 bases and 7 bases, with 11 bases remaining between them. The CDR3 is 13 residues long. Per germline, CDR1 KGHSH and CDR2 LQKENI. DNA of the CDR3: TGTGCCAGCTCACCGCCTACTATAAATACGCAGTATTTT. Residues: CASSPPTINTQYF.

V is TRBV27 and J is TRBJ2-6; 10 nucleotides align to TRBD1. Germline V gene sequence: CDR1 MNHEY, CDR2 SMNVEV (reference sequence). The CDR3 loop spans 13 amino acids. Trimming removed 5 bases from V and 17 bases from J; junction bases left unmatched: 9. CDR3 protein: CASSPGQGSILTF. DNA of the CDR3: TGTGCCAGCAGTCCGGGACAGGGGAGTATTTTGACTTTC.

The CDR3 region is CASSPLSTSPLHF. DNA of the CDR3: TGTGCCAGCAGTCCCCTAAGTACTTCACCCCTCCACTTT. The genes are TRBV28 and TRBJ1-6; D not certain. In germline, CDR1 is MDHEN, CDR2 SYDVKM. V gave up 5 bases and J gave up 9 bases, with 11 bases separating them. CDR3 length equals 13 residues.

This rearrangement joins TRBV19 to TRBJ2-3; 9 bases are a match to TRBD2. V lost 6 bases to trimming and J lost 2 bases; unmatched junction nucleotides: 12. This CDR3 comprises 17 residues. Germline V gene data show CDR1 as LNHDA and CDR2 as SQIVND (reference sequence). CDR3 bases: TGTGCCAGTAGCCCCATCCAAGCGGGGGGCCTCACAGATACGCAGTATTTT. Translating gives CASSPIQAGGLTDTQYF.

V gene TRBV7-9 combines with J gene TRBJ2-7, with 9 bases that match TRBD2. Germline V CDR1 and CDR2: SEHNR, FQNEAQ (reference sequence). The CDR3 runs to 15 residues. The V gene end was trimmed by 1 base and the J gene end by 2 bases; junction bases not matched to a gene: 3. The CDR3 loop is CASSLGSGRTYEQYF. The CDR3, as DNA: TGTGCCAGCAGCTTAGGAAGCGGGAGGACCTACGAGCAGTACTTC.

This rearrangement joins TRBV18 to TRBJ2-6; 8 bases are shared with TRBD1. The CDR3 is 22 residues long. Looked up from germline, CDR1 is KGHSH and CDR2 is LQKENI. J lost 3 bases, V lost 3 bases, and 22 bases had no gene match. The CDR3 coding sequence is TGTGCCAGCTCACCCCTTCGGTTATCCGGACAGGGCAGCGCTCATGGGGCCAACGTCCTGACTTTC. Its translation: CASSPLRLSGQGSAHGANVLTF.

This clone was seen a few times. The rearrangement links TRBV7-9 to TRBJ1-2; the D is unclear. Germline V lookup: CDR1 SEHNR, CDR2 FQNEAQ (reference sequence). Trimming left V 3 bases short and J 1 base short, with 6 bases between. The length of the CDR3 is 13 residues. The CDR3, as DNA: TGTGCCAGCAGCTTGGCGGATAACTATGGCTACACCTTC. It translates to CASSLADNYGYTF.

This clone was recorded once. The chain combines TRBV6-5 with TRBJ2-3; TRBD1 aligns across 9 bases. J was trimmed by 2 bases and V by 6 bases; bases with no gene match: 6. Germline V gene data show CDR1 as MNHEY and CDR2 as SVGAGI. The CDR3 totals 15 residues. The CDR3 coding sequence is TGTGCCAGCAGAAACAGGGGGCTCGACACAGATACGCAGTATTTT. Its translation: CASRNRGLDTDTQYF.

This clone was detected only once. This specimen includes other DNA sequences encoding the same CDR3. The chain couples TRBV19 to TRBJ2-7, with 10 positions matching TRBD2. CDR1 LNHDA and CDR2 SQIVND come from the germline V gene (reference sequence). The V segment lost 0 bases and the J segment 2 bases; nucleotides outside the gene matches: 4. The CDR3 extends over 16 amino acids. CDR3 sequence reads: CASSIDLAGETYEQYF. CDR3 coding DNA: TGTGCCAGTAGTATAGACCTAGCGGGAGAGACCTACGAGCAGTACTTC. Together with reference TRBV19 and TRBJ2-7, the CDR3 gives the full variable domain: DGGITQSPKYLFRKEGQNVTLSCEQNLNHDAMYWYRQDPGQGLRLIYYSQIVNDFQKGDIAEGYSVSREKKESFPLTVTSAQKNPTAFYLCASSIDLAGETYEQYFGPGTRLTVT.

This chain joins TRBV18 and TRBJ1-5, with D possibly TRBD1 on 6 matching bases. V lost 5 bases and J lost 4, with 12 bases in between. The CDR3 length is 14 residues. Germline loops: CDR1 KGHSH, CDR2 LQKENI. The CDR3 nucleotides read TGTGCCAGCTCAGACAGGCGTGGGAATCAGCCCCAGCATTTT. This gives the protein CASSDRRGNQPQHF.

The chain recombines TRBV5-6 with TRBJ2-1; TRBD2 aligns across 7 bases. After removal of 4 bases from V and 1 base from J, the junction contained 8 bases not matched to a gene. The CDR3 length is 16 residues. The germline CDR1 and CDR2 sequences are SGHDT and YYEEEE. Written as DNA, the CDR3 is TGTGCCAGCAGCCCGATGGGGGGGTTATCCTACAATGAGCAGTTCTTC. Translation gives CASSPMGGLSYNEQFF.

The genes are TRBV4-3 and TRBJ2-5; D uncertain. Germline V gives CDR1 LGHNA, CDR2 YSLEER. The V end lost 0 bases, the J end lost 2 bases, and 16 bases lay between the germline ends. The CDR3 covers 17 residues. This chain's CDR3 is CASSQDSRRGRQETQYF. As DNA, the CDR3 is TGCGCCAGCAGCCAAGATTCACGGCGAGGAAGACAAGAGACCCAGTACTTC.

Worth noting for this clone: An end of the junction differs from the germline gene, which may be a read error. J is TRBJ2-1 and V is TRBV2; possibly TRBD2 for D (7 bases). Germline-derived CDR1 and CDR2 are SNHLY and FYNNEI. There are 13 residues in the CDR3. The CDR3 DNA reads as TGTGCCAGCAGGGGGGGGCCCTACGATGAGCAGTTCTTC. It translates to CASRGGPYDEQFF.

This chain joins TRBV3-1 (or the pseudogene TRBV3-2) and TRBJ2-2; 12 positions match TRBD1. This CDR3 spans 17 amino acids. Germline CDR1 and CDR2: LGHDT and YNNKEL (reference sequence). V trimming: 5 bases; J trimming: 4 bases; junction bases outside the gene matches: 8. CDR3 nucleotides: TGTGCCAGCAGCAACGGGACAGGGGGCGAGGTCACCGGGGAGCTGTTTTTT. This sequence encodes CASSNGTGGEVTGELFF.

This sequence joins TRBV24-1 and TRBJ1-1, with 10 bases matching TRBD1. J was trimmed by 3 bases and V by 7 bases; bases with no gene match: 7. The CDR3 extends over 15 amino acids. From germline, CDR1 is KGHDR and CDR2 SFDVKD. CDR3 residues: CATRSSGQGDTEAFF. For the CDR3, the DNA is TGTGCCACCAGATCATCAGGACAGGGGGACACTGAAGCTTTCTTT.

V and J are TRBV6-6 and TRBJ2-7, with 9 bases matching TRBD2. V trimming: 6 bases; J trimming: 5 bases; junction bases outside the gene matches: 11. Per germline, CDR1 MNHNY and CDR2 SVGAGI (reference sequence). This CDR3 has 15 residues. The CDR3: CASRVLREGRDEQYF. CDR3 in DNA: TGTGCCAGCAGGGTACTGCGGGAGGGCCGGGACGAGCAGTACTTC.

Note on this clone: The junction departs from the called germline gene at one end, perhaps through a read error. This chain connects TRBV13 to TRBJ2-7, with 10 positions matching TRBD2. The germline V gene has CDR1 PRHDT and CDR2 FYEKMQ (reference sequence). This CDR3 comprises 14 residues. CDR3 protein: CASSIGLAAYEQYF. In DNA, the CDR3 is TGTGCCAGCAGCATAGGACTAGCGGCCTACGAGCAGTACTTC.

This chain connects TRBV6-1 to TRBJ2-5, with 11 nucleotides matching TRBD1. CDR3 length equals 16 residues. The J segment lost 1 base and the V segment lost 4 bases, leaving 5 bases of the junction unmatched. The germline CDR1 and CDR2 sequences are MNHNS and SASEGT. CDR3 sequence (DNA): TGTGCCAGCAGTGGTGGGACAGGGGGATTCCAAGAGACCCAGTACTTC. This sequence encodes CASSGGTGGFQETQYF.

This sequence joins TRBV27 and TRBJ2-3, with 10 positions matching TRBD2. Germline trimming cut 0 bases from V and 9 bases from J; bases unmatched to any gene: 6. This CDR3 is built from 15 residues. In germline, CDR1 is MNHEY, CDR2 SMNVEV (reference sequence). The CDR3 loop is CASSLSAGGPGTQYF. For the CDR3, the DNA is TGTGCCAGCAGTTTATCAGCGGGAGGGCCGGGGACGCAGTATTTT.